The 15 T cell receptor beta chains given below trace back to one sample, sequenced in a study of blood T cell repertoires in COVID-19. TCRdb's table, derived via immunoSEQ multiplex PCR, lists solely in-frame clones and lacks some. The sample lists more than 300,000 clones; 87% were seen once. The sequencing input was PBMCs or T cells enriched from blood (not recorded which). These receptors all come from a man in his forties in a cohort exposed to, infected with or recovered from COVID-19 (not recorded which).

The chain combines TRBV3-1 (or the pseudogene TRBV3-2) with TRBJ2-6; 7 nucleotides match TRBD1. This CDR3 has 19 amino acids. Losses at the gene ends were 1 base for V and 4 bases for J; bases not matched to a gene: 13. Germline-derived CDR1 and CDR2 are LGHDT and YNNKEL (reference sequence). CDR3: CASSQARNRGNGGANVLTF. The CDR3 coding sequence is TGTGCCAGCAGCCAAGCGCGGAACAGGGGAAATGGCGGGGCCAACGTCCTGACTTTC.

This clone is a singleton in its sample. Written as DNA, the CDR3 is TGCGCCAGCAGCCAAGGGACTAGCGGGGGTCAAGAGACCCAGTACTTC. It translates to CASSQGTSGGQETQYF. The chain is built from TRBV5-1 and TRBJ2-5; 14 bases line up with TRBD2. The CDR3 has 16 amino acids. V shed 4 bases, J shed 2 bases, and the junction held 4 bases outside the gene matches. The germline gives CDR1 SGHRS, CDR2 YFSETQ.

This rearrangement joins TRBV9 to TRBJ1-5; 9 bases are shared with TRBD1. Trimming removed 2 bases from V and 2 bases from J; junction bases left unmatched: 2. Germline CDR1 SGDLS, CDR2 YYNGEE. The CDR3 length is 15 residues. The chain's CDR3 is CASSVGDRGNQPQHF. CDR3 coding DNA: TGTGCCAGCAGCGTCGGGGACAGGGGCAATCAGCCCCAGCATTTT. Drawing the rest from reference TRBV9 and TRBJ1-5, the complete variable domain is DSGVTQTPKHLITATGQRVTLRCSPRSGDLSVYWYQQSLDQGLQFLIQYYNGEERAKGNILERFSAQQFPDLHSELNLSSLELGDSALYFCASSVGDRGNQPQHFGDGTRLSIL.

In its sample, this clone was seen a few times. The chain joins TRBV5-1 to TRBJ1-6; D is perhaps TRBD1 (5 bases). The CDR3 loop spans 15 amino acids. In germline, CDR1 is SGHRS, CDR2 YFSETQ. Trimming removed 7 bases at V and 8 bases at J, with 19 bases between. This chain's CDR3 is CASHRDGLGDSPLHF. CDR3 sequence (DNA): TGCGCCAGCCACCGGGACGGACTAGGGGATTCACCCCTCCACTTT.

The chain carries TRBV19 and TRBJ2-2, with D unclear. The CDR3 has 16 amino acids. Germline V lookup: CDR1 LNHDA, CDR2 SQIVND (reference sequence). Between the trimmed V and J ends, which lost 2 bases and 0 bases, there was a span of 10 bases. The CDR3 DNA sequence: TGTGCCAGTAGTATACCGGGTACCGCGAACACCGGGGAGCTGTTTTTT. As protein: CASSIPGTANTGELFF. The full variable domain, completed using reference TRBV19 and TRBJ2-2, is DGGITQSPKYLFRKEGQNVTLSCEQNLNHDAMYWYRQDPGQGLRLIYYSQIVNDFQKGDIAEGYSVSREKKESFPLTVTSAQKNPTAFYLCASSIPGTANTGELFFGEGSRLTVL.

This chain links TRBV10-3 with TRBJ2-7; no clear D gene. Germline V CDR1 and CDR2: ENHRY, SYGVKD. CDR3 length: 14 residues. Trimming took 0 bases from V and 4 from J, leaving 10 bases between them. CDR3 sequence reads: CAISESGGKYEQYF. The CDR3 coding sequence is TGTGCCATCAGTGAGTCAGGCGGAAAATACGAGCAGTACTTC.

The V gene is TRBV7-2, the J gene TRBJ1-4; TRBD1 matches at 10 bases. Germline assignment: CDR1 SGHTA and CDR2 FQGNSA. The V segment lost 2 bases and the J segment 6 bases; nucleotides outside the gene matches: 12. This CDR3 contains 18 residues. The CDR3 sequence is CASSLLGPRQGAYEKLFF. The CDR3 DNA follows: TGTGCCAGCAGCTTACTAGGCCCTAGACAGGGGGCCTATGAAAAACTGTTTTTT.

V usage is TRBV5-6 and J usage is TRBJ2-5; 7 bases fit TRBD1. Trimming took 4 bases from V and 3 from J; bases not matched to a gene: 6. Looked up from germline, CDR1 is SGHDT and CDR2 is YYEEEE. The length of the CDR3 is 14 residues. CDR3 sequence: CASSPPGTEETQYF. CDR3 bases: TGTGCCAGCAGCCCCCCCGGGACAGAAGAGACCCAGTACTTC.

The J gene is TRBJ2-3, the V gene TRBV6-5; D gene ambiguous. The CDR3 covers 13 residues. CDR1 and CDR2 from the germline V gene are MNHEY and SVGAGI. Trimming removed 7 bases from V and 1 base from J, with 9 bases in between. CDR3 DNA: TGTGCCAGCATAGAAATACGCACAGATACGCAGTATTTT. It yields the protein CASIEIRTDTQYF.

The rearrangement uses TRBV7-9 and TRBJ2-1; a weak D match, TRBD2 (5 bases). Trimming shortened V by 9 bases and J by 10 bases, and 19 bases separated the two germline ends. Germline CDR1 reads SEHNR; CDR2 reads FQNEAQ (reference sequence). The CDR3 length is 13 residues. The CDR3, as DNA: TGTGCCAGAGGCGAGGGTCCACCGGGGGAGCAGTTCTTC. It translates to CARGEGPPGEQFF.

This clone was picked up a small number of times. V usage is TRBV6-4 and J usage is TRBJ2-3; TRBD2 matches 9 bases. This CDR3 has 16 residues. The V segment lost 5 bases and the J segment 5 bases; nucleotides outside the gene matches: 11. Germline V gene sequence: CDR1 MRHNA, CDR2 SNTAGT. The CDR3: CASSIKAGGGQDTQYF. As DNA, the CDR3 is TGTGCCAGCAGTATTAAAGCGGGAGGAGGGCAAGATACGCAGTATTTT.

This clone was counted between two and nine times. Other nucleotide sequences from this sample produce the same CDR3. The V and J genes are TRBV7-9 and TRBJ2-5; TRBD1 matches 11 bases. The V gene end was trimmed by 5 bases and the J gene end by 1 base; junction bases not matched to a gene: 3. The CDR3 runs 15 residues. The germline V gene encodes CDR1 SEHNR and CDR2 FQNEAQ (reference sequence). In DNA form, the CDR3 reads TGTGCCAGCAGCCTCGGGACAGGGGGCCAAGAGACCCAGTACTTC. Amino acids: CASSLGTGGQETQYF.

The chain couples TRBV21-1 to TRBJ1-1. TRBV21-1 is designated a pseudogene. The CDR3 sequence is 14 residues long. CDR3 loop: CASSNELKNTEAFF. The CDR3 region has the DNA TGTGCCAGCAGCAATGAACTTAAGAACACTGAAGCTTTCTTT.

The chain employs TRBV3-1 (or the pseudogene TRBV3-2) and TRBJ1-6; TRBD1 might be the D (6 bases). This CDR3 spans 18 amino acids. CDR1 LGHDT and CDR2 YNNKEL come from the germline V gene (reference sequence). The germline V and J ends were trimmed by 0 bases and 5 bases, with 17 bases remaining between them. This chain's CDR3 is CASSQDRGQLPHNSPLHF. For the CDR3, the DNA is TGTGCCAGCAGCCAAGATAGAGGACAGCTACCACATAATTCACCCCTCCACTTT.

The genes are TRBV10-3 and TRBJ2-2; maybe TRBD1 (6 bases). Trimming removed 7 bases at V and 1 base at J, with 16 bases between. The germline CDR1 and CDR2 sequences are ENHRY and SYGVKD. The CDR3 has 16 amino acids. CDR3 coding DNA: TGTGCCATCACCCGGACAGCGGATGGGAACACCGGGGAGCTGTTTTTT. It encodes CAITRTADGNTGELFF.